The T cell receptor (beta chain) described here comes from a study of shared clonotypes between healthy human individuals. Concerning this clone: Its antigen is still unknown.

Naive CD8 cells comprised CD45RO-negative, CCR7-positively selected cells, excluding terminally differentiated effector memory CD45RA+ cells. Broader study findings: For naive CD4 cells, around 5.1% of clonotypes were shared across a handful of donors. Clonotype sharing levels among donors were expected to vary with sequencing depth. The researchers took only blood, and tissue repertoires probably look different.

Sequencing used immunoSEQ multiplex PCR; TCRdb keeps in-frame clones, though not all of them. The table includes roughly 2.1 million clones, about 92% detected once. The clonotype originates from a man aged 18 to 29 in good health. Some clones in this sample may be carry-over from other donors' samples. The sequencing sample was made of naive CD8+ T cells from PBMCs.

The chain's CDR3 is CASSLAQGVSYEQYF. Here the CDR3 DNA reads TGTGCCAGCAGCTTGGCGCAGGGGGTCTCCTACGAGCAGTACTTC. The chain recombines TRBV11-2 with TRBJ2-7; 7 positions match TRBD1. The germline V gene has CDR1 SGHAT and CDR2 FQNNGV. The CDR3 extends over 15 amino acids. Losses at the gene ends were 3 bases for V and 0 bases for J; bases not matched to a gene: 5.